A single T cell receptor beta chain is shown here with its context. The CDR3 contains 16 residues. Trimming removed 7 bases at V and 4 bases at J, with 22 bases between. Germline V gene sequence: CDR1 SEHNR, CDR2 FQNEAQ (reference sequence). The data stem from a study of shared clonotypes between healthy human individuals. Overall study context: Per donor, three plates held CD4 naive cells, three held CD4 memory, two held CD8 naive and one held CD8 memory.

Profiling relied on immunoSEQ multiplex PCR, and the TCRdb table lists in-frame clones only, not all of them. The sample gives 2 million to 2.5 million clones, approximately 95% of which show up once; 0.35% to 0.5% is in the top ten. The specimen was naive CD4+ T cells from PBMCs. Subset defined: CD45RA+ positively selected. This receptor was identified in a man younger than 35 in good health. Some clones in this sample may be carry-over from other donors' samples. V and J are TRBV7-9 and TRBJ1-1, with unresolved D. The CDR3 DNA sequence: TGTGCCAGCAACAACCAACCGGCTGGGTACAGCACTGAAGCTTTCTTT. Its translation is CASNNQPAGYSTEAFF.